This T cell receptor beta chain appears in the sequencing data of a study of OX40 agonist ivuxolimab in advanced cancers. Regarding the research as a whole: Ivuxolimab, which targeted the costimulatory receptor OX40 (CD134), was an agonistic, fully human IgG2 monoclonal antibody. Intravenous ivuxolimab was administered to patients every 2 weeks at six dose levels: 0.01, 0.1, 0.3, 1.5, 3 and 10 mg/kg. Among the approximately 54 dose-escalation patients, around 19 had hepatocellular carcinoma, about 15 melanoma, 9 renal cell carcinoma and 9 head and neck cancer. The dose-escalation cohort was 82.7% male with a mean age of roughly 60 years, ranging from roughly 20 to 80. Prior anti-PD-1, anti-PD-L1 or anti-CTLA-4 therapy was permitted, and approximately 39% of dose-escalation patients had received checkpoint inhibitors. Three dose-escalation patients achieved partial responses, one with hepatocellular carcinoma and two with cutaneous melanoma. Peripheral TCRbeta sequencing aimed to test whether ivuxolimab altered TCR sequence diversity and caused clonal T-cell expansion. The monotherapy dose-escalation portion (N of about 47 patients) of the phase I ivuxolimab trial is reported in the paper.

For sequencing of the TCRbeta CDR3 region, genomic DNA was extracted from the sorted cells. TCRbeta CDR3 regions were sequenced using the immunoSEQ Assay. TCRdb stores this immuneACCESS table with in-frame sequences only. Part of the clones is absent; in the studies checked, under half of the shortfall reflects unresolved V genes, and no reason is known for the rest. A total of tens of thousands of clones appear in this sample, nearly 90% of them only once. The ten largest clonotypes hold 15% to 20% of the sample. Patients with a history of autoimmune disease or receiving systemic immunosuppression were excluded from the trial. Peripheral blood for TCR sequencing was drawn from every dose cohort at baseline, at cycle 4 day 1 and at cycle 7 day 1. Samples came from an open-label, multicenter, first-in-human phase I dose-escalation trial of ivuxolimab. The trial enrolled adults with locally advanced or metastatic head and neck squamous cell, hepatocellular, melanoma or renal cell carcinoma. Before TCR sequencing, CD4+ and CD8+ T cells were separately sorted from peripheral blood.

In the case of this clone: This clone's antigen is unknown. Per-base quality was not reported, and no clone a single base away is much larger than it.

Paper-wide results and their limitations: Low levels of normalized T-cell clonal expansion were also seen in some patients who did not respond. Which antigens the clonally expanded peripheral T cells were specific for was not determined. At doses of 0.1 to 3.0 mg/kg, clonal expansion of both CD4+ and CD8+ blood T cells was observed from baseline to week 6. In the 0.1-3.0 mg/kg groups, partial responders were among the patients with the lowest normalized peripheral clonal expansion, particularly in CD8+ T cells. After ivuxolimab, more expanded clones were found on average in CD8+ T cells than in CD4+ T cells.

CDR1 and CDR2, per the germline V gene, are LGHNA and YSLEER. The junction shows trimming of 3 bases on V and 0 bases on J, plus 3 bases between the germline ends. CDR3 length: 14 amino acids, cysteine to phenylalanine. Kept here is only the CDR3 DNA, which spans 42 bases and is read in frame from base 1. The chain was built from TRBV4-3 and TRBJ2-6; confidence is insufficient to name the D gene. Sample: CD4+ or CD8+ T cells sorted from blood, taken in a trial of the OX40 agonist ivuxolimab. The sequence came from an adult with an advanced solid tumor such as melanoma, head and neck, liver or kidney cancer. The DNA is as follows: TGCGCCAGCAGCCAGAGCTCTGGGGCCAACGTCCTGACTTTC. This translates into CASSQSSGANVLTF.